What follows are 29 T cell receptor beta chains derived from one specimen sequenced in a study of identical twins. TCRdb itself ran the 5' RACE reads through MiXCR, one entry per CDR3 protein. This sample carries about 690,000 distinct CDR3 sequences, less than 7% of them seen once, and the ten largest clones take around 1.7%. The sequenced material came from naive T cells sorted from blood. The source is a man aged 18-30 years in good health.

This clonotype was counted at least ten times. CDR3 bases: TGTGCCAGCAGTCAACGCAGCGCGGATACGGGCGAGACCCAGTACTTC. It encodes CASSQRSADTGETQYF. The chain carries TRBV12-3 or TRBV12-4 and TRBJ2-5; D is undetermined. V was clipped by 5 bases and J by 5 bases, with 21 bases between them. The CDR3 has 16 amino acids.

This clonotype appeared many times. CDR3 residues: CASSERPGGNTDTQYF. CDR3 nucleotides: TGTGCCAGCAGTGAACGCCCGGGAGGTAACACAGATACGCAGTATTTT. The chain combines TRBV25-1 with TRBJ2-3; 7 nucleotides line up with TRBD2. V shed 2 bases, J shed 2 bases, and the junction held 7 bases outside the gene matches. CDR1 and CDR2 (germline): MGHDK, SYGVNS. The CDR3 is 16 residues long.

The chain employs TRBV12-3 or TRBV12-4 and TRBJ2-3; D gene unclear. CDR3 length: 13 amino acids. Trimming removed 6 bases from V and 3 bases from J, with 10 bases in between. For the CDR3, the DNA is TGTGCCAGCAGCGCCCGAAGGACAGATACGCAGTATTTT. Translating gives CASSARRTDTQYF.

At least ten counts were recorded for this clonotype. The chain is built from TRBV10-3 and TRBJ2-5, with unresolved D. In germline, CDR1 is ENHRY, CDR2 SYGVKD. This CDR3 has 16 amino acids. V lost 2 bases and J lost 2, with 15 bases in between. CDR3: CAISEQRAGSQETQYF. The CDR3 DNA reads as TGTGCCATCAGTGAGCAACGGGCAGGTTCACAAGAGACCCAGTACTTC.

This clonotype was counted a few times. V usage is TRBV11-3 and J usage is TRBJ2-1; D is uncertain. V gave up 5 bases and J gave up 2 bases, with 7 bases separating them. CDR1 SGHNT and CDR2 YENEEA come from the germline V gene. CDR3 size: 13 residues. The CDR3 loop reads CASSGRPYNEQFF. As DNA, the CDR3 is TGTGCCAGCAGCGGAAGACCCTACAATGAGCAGTTCTTC.

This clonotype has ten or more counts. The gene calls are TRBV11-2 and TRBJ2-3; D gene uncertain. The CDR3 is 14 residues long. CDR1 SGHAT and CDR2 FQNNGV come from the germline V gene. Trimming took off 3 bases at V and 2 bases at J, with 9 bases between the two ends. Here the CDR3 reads CASSFWSFTDTQYF. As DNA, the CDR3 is TGTGCCAGCAGCTTCTGGAGCTTCACAGATACGCAGTATTTT.

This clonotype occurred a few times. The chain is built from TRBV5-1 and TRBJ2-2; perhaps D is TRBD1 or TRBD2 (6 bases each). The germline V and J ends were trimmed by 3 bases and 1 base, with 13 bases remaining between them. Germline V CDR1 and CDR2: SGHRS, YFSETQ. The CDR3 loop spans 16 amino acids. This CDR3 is CASSSPQGLNTGELFF. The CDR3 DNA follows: TGCGCCAGCAGCTCTCCACAGGGACTGAACACCGGGGAGCTGTTTTTT. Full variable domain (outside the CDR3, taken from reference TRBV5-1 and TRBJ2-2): KAGVTQTPRYLIKTRGQQVTLSCSPISGHRSVSWYQQTPGQGLQFLFEYFSETQRNKGNFPGRFSGRQFSNSRSEMNVSTLELGDSALYLCASSSPQGLNTGELFFGEGSRLTVL.

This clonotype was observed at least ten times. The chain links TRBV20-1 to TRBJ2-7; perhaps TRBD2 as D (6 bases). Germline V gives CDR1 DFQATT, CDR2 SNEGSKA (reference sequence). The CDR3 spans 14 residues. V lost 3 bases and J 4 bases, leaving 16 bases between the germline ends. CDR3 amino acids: CSASGVAESYEQYF. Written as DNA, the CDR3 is TGCAGTGCTAGTGGGGTAGCGGAGAGTTACGAGCAGTACTTC.

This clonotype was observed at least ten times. As DNA, the CDR3 is TGTGCCAGCAGCCAATACCCCAAGGGAGGCAACACTGAAGCTTTCTTT. As protein: CASSQYPKGGNTEAFF. The chain has TRBV4-2 and TRBJ1-1; no reliable D call. CDR3 size: 16 residues. Trimming shortened V by 2 bases and J by 2 bases, and 15 bases separated the two germline ends. Germline CDR1 is LGHNA and CDR2 is YNFKEQ.

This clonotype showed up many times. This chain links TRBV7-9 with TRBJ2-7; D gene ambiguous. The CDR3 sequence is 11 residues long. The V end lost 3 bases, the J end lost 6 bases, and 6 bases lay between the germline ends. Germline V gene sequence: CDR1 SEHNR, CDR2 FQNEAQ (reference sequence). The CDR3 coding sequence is TGTGCCAGCAGCTTCACCCTCGAGCAGTACTTC. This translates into CASSFTLEQYF.

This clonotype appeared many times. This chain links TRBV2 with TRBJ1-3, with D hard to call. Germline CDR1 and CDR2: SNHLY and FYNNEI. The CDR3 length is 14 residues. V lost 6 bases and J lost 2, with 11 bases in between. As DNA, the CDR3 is TGTGCCAGCAGCGATATACGGACTGGAAACACCATATATTTT. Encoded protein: CASSDIRTGNTIYF.

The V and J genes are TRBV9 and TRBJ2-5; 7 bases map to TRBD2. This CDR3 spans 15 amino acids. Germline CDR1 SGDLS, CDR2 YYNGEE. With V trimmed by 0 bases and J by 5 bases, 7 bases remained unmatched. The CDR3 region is CASSVAPREGETQYF. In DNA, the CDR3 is TGTGCCAGCAGCGTAGCCCCCAGGGAGGGGGAGACCCAGTACTTC. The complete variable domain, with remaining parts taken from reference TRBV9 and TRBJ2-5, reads DSGVTQTPKHLITATGQRVTLRCSPRSGDLSVYWYQQSLDQGLQFLIQYYNGEERAKGNILERFSAQQFPDLHSELNLSSLELGDSALYFCASSVAPREGETQYFGPGTRLLVL.

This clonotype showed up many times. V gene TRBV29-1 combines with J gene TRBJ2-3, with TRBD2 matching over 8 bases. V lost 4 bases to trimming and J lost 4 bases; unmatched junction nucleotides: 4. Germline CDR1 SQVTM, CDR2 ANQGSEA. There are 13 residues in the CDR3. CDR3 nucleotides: TGCAGCGTTGCGGGAGGGCCATCAGATACGCAGTATTTT. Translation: CSVAGGPSDTQYF.

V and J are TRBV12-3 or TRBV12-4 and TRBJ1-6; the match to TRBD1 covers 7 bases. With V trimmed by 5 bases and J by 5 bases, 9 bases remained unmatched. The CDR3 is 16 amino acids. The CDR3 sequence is CASSPRTGGDNSPLHF. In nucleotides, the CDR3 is TGTGCCAGCAGTCCTCGGACAGGTGGGGATAATTCACCCCTCCACTTT.

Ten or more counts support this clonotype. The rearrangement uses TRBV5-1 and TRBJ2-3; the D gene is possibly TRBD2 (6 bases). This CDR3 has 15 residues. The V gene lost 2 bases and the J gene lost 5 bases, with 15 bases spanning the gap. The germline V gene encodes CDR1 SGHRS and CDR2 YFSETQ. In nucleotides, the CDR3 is TGCGCCAGCAGCTTCCCGGGAGAGGATAAAGATACGCAGTATTTT. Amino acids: CASSFPGEDKDTQYF.

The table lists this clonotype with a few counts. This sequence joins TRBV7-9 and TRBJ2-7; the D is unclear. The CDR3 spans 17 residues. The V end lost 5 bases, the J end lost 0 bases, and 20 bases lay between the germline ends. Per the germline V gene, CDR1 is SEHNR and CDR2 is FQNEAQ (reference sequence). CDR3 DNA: TGTGCCAGCAGCCGCCCCTTCGGGCGCCGTGACTCCTACGAGCAGTACTTC. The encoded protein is CASSRPFGRRDSYEQYF.

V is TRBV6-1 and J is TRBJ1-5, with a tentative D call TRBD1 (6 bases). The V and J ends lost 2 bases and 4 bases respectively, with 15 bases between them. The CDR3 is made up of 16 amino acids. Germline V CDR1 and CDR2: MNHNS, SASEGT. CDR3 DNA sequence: TGTGCCAGCAGTGAAAGCCAGGGGTTAACTAATCAGCCCCAGCATTTT. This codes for CASSESQGLTNQPQHF.

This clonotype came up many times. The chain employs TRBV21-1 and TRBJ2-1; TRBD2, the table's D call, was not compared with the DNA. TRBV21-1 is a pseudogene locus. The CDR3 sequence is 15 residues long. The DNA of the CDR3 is TGTGCCAGCAGCAAAGAGGGCTCTACCGGTGGGAAGCAGTTCTTC. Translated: CASSKEGSTGGKQFF.

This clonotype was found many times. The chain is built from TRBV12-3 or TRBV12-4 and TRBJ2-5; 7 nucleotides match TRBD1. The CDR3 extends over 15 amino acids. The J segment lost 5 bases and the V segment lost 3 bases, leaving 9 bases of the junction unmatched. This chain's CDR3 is CASSFLTGDAETQYF. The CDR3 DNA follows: TGTGCCAGCAGTTTCTTAACAGGGGACGCGGAGACCCAGTACTTC.

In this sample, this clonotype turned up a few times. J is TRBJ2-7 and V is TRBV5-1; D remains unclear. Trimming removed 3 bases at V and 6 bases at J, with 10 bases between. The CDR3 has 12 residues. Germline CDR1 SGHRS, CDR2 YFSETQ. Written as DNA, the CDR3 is TGCGCCAGCAGCTCTGACCCTCGCGAGCAGTACTTC. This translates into CASSSDPREQYF.

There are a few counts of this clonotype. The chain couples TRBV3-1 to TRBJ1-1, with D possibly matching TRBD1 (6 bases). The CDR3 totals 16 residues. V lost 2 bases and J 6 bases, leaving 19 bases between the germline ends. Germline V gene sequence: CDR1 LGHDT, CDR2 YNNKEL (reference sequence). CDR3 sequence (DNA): TGTGCCAGCAGCCAACAAATAATCAGGGGATCATCTGAAGCTTTCTTT. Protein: CASSQQIIRGSSEAFF.

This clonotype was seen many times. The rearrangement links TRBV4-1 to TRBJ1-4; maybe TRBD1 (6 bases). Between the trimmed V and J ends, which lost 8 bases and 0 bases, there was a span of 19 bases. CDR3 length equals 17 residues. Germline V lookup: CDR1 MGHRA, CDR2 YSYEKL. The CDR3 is CASAPRTAFSTNEKLFF. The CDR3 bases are TGCGCCAGCGCACCCCGGACAGCCTTCTCAACTAATGAAAAACTGTTTTTT.

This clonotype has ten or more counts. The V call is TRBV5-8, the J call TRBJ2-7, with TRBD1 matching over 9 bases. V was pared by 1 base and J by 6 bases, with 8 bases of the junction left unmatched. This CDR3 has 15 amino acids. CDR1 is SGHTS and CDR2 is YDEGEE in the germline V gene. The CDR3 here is CASSLSGTGLSEQYF. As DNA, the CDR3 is TGTGCCAGCAGCTTGAGCGGGACAGGGTTAAGCGAGCAGTACTTC.

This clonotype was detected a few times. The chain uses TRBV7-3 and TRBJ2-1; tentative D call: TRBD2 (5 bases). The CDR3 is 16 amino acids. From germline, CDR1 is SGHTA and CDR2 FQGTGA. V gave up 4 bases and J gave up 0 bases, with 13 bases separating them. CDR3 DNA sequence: TGTGCCAGCAGCTCGGGCAGAGGGATCTCCTACAATGAGCAGTTCTTC. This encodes CASSSGRGISYNEQFF.

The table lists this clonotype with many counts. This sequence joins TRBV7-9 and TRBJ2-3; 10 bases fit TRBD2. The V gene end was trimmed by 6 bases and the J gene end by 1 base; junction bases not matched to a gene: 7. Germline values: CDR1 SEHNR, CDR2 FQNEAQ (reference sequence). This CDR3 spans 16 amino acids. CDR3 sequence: CASRTPSGRGTDTQYF. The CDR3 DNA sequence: TGTGCCAGCAGAACCCCTAGCGGGAGAGGCACAGATACGCAGTATTTT. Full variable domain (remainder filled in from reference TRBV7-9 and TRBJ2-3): DTGVSQNPRHKITKRGQNVTFRCDPISEHNRLYWYRQTLGQGPEFLTYFQNEAQLEKSRLLSDRFSAERPKGSFSTLEIQRTEQGDSAMYLCASRTPSGRGTDTQYFGPGTRLTVL.

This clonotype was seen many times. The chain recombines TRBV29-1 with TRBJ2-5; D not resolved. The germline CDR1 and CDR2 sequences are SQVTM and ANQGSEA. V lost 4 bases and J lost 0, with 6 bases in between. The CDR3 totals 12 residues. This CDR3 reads CSVGEYQETQYF. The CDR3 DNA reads TGCAGCGTTGGAGAGTACCAAGAGACCCAGTACTTC.

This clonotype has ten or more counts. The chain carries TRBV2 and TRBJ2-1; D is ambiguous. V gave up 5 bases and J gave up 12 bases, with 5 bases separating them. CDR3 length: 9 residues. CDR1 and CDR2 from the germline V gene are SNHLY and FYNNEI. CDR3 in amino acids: CASSSGQFF. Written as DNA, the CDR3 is TGTGCCAGCAGTTCAGGGCAGTTCTTC.

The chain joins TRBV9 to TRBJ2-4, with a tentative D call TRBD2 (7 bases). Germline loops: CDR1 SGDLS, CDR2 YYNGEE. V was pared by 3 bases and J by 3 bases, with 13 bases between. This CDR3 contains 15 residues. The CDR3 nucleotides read TGTGCCAGCAGCGAAGGGGAGGGGGGCAAAAACATTCAGTACTTC. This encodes CASSEGEGGKNIQYF.

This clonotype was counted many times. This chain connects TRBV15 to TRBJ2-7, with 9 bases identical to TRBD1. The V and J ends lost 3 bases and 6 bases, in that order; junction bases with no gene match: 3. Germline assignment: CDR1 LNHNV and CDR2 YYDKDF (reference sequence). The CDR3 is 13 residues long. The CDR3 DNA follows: TGTGCCACCAGCAGCGACAGGGGGTTCGAGCAGTACTTC. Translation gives CATSSDRGFEQYF.